This TCR beta chain was found in a study of OX40 agonist ivuxolimab in advanced cancers. Study-level information: Patients received intravenous ivuxolimab every 2 weeks at 0.01 to 10 mg/kg. The group had a mean age of 60 years, ranged from about 23 to 85, and was roughly 80% male. One hepatocellular carcinoma and a couple of cutaneous melanoma patients partially responded.

Method: immunoSEQ multiplex PCR; TCRdb's copy keeps in-frame clones and lacks some. This table has tens of thousands of clones, 84% appearing once. The CDR3 has 14 residues. The V gene's germline CDR1 is LNHDA and CDR2 SQIVND (reference sequence). V gave up 8 bases and J gave up 9 bases, with 20 bases separating them. The rearrangement joins TRBV19 to TRBJ2-1; possible D gene TRBD2, 7 bases. This clonotype was obtained from an adult with an advanced solid tumor such as melanoma, head and neck, liver or kidney cancer. This sample comprised CD4+ or CD8+ T cells sorted from blood, obtained in a trial of the OX40 agonist ivuxolimab. The CDR3 loop is CASSRGASAGEQFF. CDR3 DNA sequence: TGTGCCAGTTCCCGGGGGGCTAGCGCGGGTGAGCAGTTCTTC. Variable domain in full (rest from reference TRBV19 and TRBJ2-1): DGGITQSPKYLFRKEGQNVTLSCEQNLNHDAMYWYRQDPGQGLRLIYYSQIVNDFQKGDIAEGYSVSREKKESFPLTVTSAQKNPTAFYLCASSRGASAGEQFFGPGTRLTVL.